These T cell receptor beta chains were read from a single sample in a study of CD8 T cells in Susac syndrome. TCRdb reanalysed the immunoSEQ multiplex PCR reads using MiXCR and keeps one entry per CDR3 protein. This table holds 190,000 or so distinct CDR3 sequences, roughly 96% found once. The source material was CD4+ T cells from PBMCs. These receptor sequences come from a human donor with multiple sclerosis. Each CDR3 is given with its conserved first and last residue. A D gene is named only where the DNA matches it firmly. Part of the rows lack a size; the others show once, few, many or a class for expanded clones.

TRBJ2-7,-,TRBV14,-,CASSQVTPYEQYF,TGTGCCAGCAGCCAAGTAACGCCCTACGAGCAGTACTTC
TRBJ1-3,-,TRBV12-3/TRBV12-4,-,CASSFDSGNTIYF,TGTGCCAGCAGTTTTGACTCTGGAAACACCATATATTTT
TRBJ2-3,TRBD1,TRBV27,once,CASTSTGGTQYF,TGTGCCAGCACTTCCACAGGGGGTACGCAGTATTTT
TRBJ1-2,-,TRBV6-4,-,CASSDTSAGFVGYTF,TGTGCCAGCAGTGACACCTCTGCCGGATTCGTCGGCTACACCTTC
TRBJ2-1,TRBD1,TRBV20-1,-,CSASRSTGESYNEQFF,TGCAGTGCTTCACGATCGACAGGGGAATCCTACAATGAGCAGTTCTTC
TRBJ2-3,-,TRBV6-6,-,CASSYPLREVTDTQYF,TGTGCCAGCAGTTACCCTTTGAGGGAGGTCACAGATACGCAGTATTTT
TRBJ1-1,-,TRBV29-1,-,CSVLGQENTEAFF,TGCAGCGTTCTAGGTCAGGAGAACACTGAAGCTTTCTTT
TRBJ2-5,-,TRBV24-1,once,CATSDVGLASQETQYF,TGTGCCACCAGTGATGTCGGGCTAGCGAGTCAAGAGACCCAGTACTTC
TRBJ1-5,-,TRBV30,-,CAWSVGGRQPQHF,TGTGCCTGGAGTGTAGGGGGGAGACAGCCCCAGCATTTT
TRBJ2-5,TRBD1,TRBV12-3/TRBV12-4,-,CASSIGTGKETQYF,TGTGCCAGCAGTATCGGGACAGGGAAAGAGACCCAGTACTTC
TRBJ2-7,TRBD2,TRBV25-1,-,CASSQAGTSGGYEQYF,TGTGCCAGCAGTCAGGCGGGGACCTCGGGGGGCTACGAGCAGTACTTC
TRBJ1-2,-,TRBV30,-,CASESLPNYGYTF,TGTGCCTCGGAGTCCCTCCCTAACTATGGCTACACCTTC
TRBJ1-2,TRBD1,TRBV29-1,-,CSAGTGIDYGYTF,TGCAGCGCTGGGACAGGGATCGACTATGGCTACACCTTC
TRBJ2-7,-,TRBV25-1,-,CASKGQYPYEQYF,TGTGCCAGCAAGGGTCAATACCCCTACGAGCAGTACTTC
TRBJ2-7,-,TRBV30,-,CAWVPSQGVAYEQYF,TGTGCGTGGGTCCCATCACAGGGTGTCGCCTACGAGCAGTACTTC
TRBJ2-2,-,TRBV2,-,CASSVITNTGELFF,TGTGCCAGCTCCGTAATCACGAACACCGGGGAGCTGTTTTTT
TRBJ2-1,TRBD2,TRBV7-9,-,CASTQGLANNEQFF,TGTGCCAGCACCCAAGGACTAGCAAACAATGAGCAGTTCTTC
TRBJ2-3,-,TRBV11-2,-,CASSLMTGTTDTQYF,TGTGCCAGCAGCTTAATGACAGGAACCACAGATACGCAGTATTTT
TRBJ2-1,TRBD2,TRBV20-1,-,CSALASGRAWVHEQFF,TGCAGTGCGTTGGCTAGCGGGAGGGCCTGGGTCCATGAGCAGTTCTTC
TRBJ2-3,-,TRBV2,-,CASSEALEGAQYF,TGTGCCAGCAGTGAAGCGCTTGAAGGTGCGCAGTATTTT
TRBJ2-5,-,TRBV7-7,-,CASSPVLRETQYF,TGTGCTAGCAGCCCCGTACTGAGAGAGACCCAGTACTTC
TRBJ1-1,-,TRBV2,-,CASPGDTEAFF,TGTGCCAGCCCAGGGGACACTGAAGCTTTCTTT
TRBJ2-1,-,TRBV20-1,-,CSARVMQSKFF,TGCAGTGCTAGAGTTATGCAGTCTAAGTTCTTC
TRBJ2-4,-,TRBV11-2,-,CASSSHMGIQYF,TGTGCCAGCAGCTCCCACATGGGCATTCAGTACTTC
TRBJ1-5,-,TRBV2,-,CASTEEGGQDQHF,TGTGCCAGCACCGAGGAAGGAGGGCAGGACCAGCATTTT
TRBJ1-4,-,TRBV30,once,CAWSADRKLFF,TGTGCCTGGAGTGCGGACCGAAAACTGTTTTTT
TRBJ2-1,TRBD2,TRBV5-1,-,CASSLAGGSPPEQFF,TGCGCCAGCAGCTTGGCCGGGGGGAGTCCCCCTGAGCAGTTCTTC
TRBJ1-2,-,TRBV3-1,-,CASSRQGIDYGYTF,TGTGCCAGCAGCCGGCAGGGCATCGACTATGGCTACACCTTC
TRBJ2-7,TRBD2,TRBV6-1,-,CASARSPGTSGARSSYEQYF,TGTGCCAGCGCTCGCTCCCCAGGGACTAGCGGGGCGAGGAGCTCCTACGAGCAGTACTTC
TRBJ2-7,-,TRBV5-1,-,CASSGLGSYEQYF,TGCGCCAGCAGCGGCCTCGGCTCCTACGAGCAGTACTTC
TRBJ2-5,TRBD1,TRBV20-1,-,CSAVGGTGEAETQYF,TGCAGTGCTGTCGGCGGGACAGGGGAGGCTGAGACCCAGTACTTC
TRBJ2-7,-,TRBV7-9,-,CASSTWSMGRRSSYEQYF,TGTGCCAGCAGTACGTGGTCAATGGGCAGGCGGAGCTCCTACGAGCAGTACTTC
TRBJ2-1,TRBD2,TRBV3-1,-,CASSQAGGSNEQFF,TGTGCCAGCAGCCAGGCGGGAGGCAGCAATGAGCAGTTCTTC
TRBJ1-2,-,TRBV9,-,CASSVSGFYGYTF,TGTGCCAGCAGCGTTTCAGGATTCTATGGCTACACCTTC
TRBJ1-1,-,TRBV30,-,CAWSTNGNTEAFF,TGTGCCTGGAGTACCAACGGTAACACTGAAGCTTTCTTT
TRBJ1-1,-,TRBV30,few,CAWSGGGEAFF,TGTGCCTGGAGTGGGGGCGGTGAAGCTTTCTTT
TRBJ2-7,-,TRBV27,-,CASSLGISAISREQYF,TGTGCCAGCAGTTTAGGCATCAGCGCGATCTCAAGAGAGCAGTACTTC
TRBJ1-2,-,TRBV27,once,CASSSTGTTGYTF,TGTGCCAGCAGTTCAACAGGGACGACTGGCTACACCTTC
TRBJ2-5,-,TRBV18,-,CASSPPTLQETQYF,TGTGCCAGCTCACCACCAACCCTCCAAGAGACCCAGTACTTC
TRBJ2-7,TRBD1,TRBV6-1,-,CASSRQGASYEQYF,TGTGCCAGCAGTCGACAGGGGGCCTCCTACGAGCAGTACTTC
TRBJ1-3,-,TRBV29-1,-,CSVDGRADTIYF,TGCAGCGTTGACGGCAGGGCGGACACCATATATTTT
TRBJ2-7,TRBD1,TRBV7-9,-,CASSPRAGTGDYEQYF,TGTGCCAGCAGCCCCAGGGCAGGGACAGGCGACTACGAGCAGTACTTC
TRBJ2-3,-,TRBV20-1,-,CSARDQRATYTQYF,TGCAGTGCTAGAGATCAAAGGGCCACGTATACGCAGTATTTT
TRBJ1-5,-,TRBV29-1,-,CSASDTSNQPQHF,TGCAGCGCATCGGACACAAGCAATCAGCCCCAGCATTTT
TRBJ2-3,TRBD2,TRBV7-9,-,CASMGGSDTQYF,TGTGCCAGCATGGGAGGGTCAGATACGCAGTATTTT